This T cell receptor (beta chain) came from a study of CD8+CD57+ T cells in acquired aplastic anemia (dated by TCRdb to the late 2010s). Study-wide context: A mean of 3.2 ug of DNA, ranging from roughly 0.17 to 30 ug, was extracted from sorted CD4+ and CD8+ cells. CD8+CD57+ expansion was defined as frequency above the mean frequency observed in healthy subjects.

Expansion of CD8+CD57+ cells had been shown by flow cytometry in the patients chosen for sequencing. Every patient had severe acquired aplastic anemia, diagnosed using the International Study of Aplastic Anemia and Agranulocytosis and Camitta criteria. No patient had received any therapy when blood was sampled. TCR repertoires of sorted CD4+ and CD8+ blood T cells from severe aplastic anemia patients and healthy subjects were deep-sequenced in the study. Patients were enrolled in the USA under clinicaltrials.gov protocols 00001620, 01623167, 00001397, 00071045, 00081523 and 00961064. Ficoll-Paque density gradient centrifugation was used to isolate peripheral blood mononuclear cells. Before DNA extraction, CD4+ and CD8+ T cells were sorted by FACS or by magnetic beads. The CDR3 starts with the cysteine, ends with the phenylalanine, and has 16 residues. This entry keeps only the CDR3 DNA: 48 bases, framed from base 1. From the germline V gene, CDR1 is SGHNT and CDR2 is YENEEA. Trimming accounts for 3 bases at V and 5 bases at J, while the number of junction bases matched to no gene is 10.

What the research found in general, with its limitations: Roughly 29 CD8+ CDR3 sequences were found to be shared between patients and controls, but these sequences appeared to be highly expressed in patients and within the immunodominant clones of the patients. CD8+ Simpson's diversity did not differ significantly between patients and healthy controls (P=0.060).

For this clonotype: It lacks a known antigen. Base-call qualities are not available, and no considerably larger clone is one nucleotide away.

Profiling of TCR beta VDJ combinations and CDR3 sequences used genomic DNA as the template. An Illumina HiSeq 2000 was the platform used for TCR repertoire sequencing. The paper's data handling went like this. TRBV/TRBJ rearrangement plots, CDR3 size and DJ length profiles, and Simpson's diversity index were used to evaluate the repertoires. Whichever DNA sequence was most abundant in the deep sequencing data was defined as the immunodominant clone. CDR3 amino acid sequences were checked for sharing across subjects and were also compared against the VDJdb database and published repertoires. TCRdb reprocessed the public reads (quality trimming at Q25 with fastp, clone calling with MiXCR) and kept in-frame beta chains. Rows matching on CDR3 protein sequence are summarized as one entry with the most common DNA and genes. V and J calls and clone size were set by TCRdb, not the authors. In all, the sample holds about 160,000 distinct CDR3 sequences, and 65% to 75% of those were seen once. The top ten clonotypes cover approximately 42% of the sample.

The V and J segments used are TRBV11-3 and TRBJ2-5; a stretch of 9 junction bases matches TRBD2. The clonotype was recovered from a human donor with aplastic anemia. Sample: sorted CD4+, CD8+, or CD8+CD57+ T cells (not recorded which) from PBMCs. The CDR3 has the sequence CASSLGGSGSGETQYF. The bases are TGTGCCAGCAGCTTGGGGGGTAGCGGGAGCGGGGAGACCCAGTACTTC.